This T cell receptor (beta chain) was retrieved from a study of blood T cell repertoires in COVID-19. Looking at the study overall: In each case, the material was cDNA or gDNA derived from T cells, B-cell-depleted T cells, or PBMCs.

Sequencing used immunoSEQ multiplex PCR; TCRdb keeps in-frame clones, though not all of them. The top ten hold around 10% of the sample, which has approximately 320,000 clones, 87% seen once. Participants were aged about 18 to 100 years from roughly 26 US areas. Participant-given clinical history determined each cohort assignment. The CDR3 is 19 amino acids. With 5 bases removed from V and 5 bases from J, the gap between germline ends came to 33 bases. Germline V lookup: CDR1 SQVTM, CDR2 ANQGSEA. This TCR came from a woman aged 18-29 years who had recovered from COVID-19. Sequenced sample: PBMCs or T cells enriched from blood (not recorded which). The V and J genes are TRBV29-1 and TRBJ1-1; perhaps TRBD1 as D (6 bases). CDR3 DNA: TGCAGCGTTCGAGGGACCTTCTACAGGGATTCGTTGGGCTGGACTGAAGCTTTCTTT. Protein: CSVRGTFYRDSLGWTEAFF.